One and the same sample provided the 13 T cell receptor beta chains below, sequenced in a study of blood T cell repertoires in COVID-19. Data came from immunoSEQ multiplex PCR; TCRdb stores just in-frame clones and leaves some out. The sample lists some 300,000 clones, roughly 88% occurring once. The source material was peripheral blood. These receptors were collected from a woman in her 30s who had recovered from COVID-19.

The V and J genes are TRBV4-1 and TRBJ1-5; TRBD1 agrees at 7 bases. The length of the CDR3 is 15 residues. In germline, CDR1 is MGHRA, CDR2 YSYEKL. J gave up 2 bases and V 3 bases, and 4 bases lay outside the gene matches. The CDR3 DNA reads TGCGCCAGCAGCCACTTGGGACAGCGCAATCAGCCCCAGCATTTT. Protein product: CASSHLGQRNQPQHF.

The V call is TRBV9, the J call TRBJ2-7; no reliable D call. The CDR3 has 14 amino acids. The germline V and J ends were trimmed by 3 bases and 5 bases, with 15 bases remaining between them. CDR1 and CDR2 (germline): SGDLS, YYNGEE. Written as DNA, the CDR3 is TGTGCCAGCAGCGCCGACGGAGCGTGGGACGAGCAGTACTTC. Amino acids: CASSADGAWDEQYF. Using reference TRBV9 and TRBJ2-7 for the parts outside the CDR3, the full variable domain is DSGVTQTPKHLITATGQRVTLRCSPRSGDLSVYWYQQSLDQGLQFLIQYYNGEERAKGNILERFSAQQFPDLHSELNLSSLELGDSALYFCASSADGAWDEQYFGPGTRLTVT.

The gene calls are TRBV4-2 and TRBJ2-2, with D maybe TRBD1 (6 bases). The CDR3 has 16 residues. CDR1 LGHNA and CDR2 YNFKEQ come from the germline V gene. The germline V and J ends were trimmed by 2 bases and 0 bases, with 10 bases remaining between them. The CDR3 loop reads CASSQWDTSNTGELFF. CDR3 sequence (DNA): TGTGCCAGCAGCCAATGGGACACCTCGAACACCGGGGAGCTGTTTTTT.

The chain employs TRBV18 and TRBJ2-3; possible D gene TRBD2, 7 bases. Germline V lookup: CDR1 KGHSH, CDR2 LQKENI. The CDR3 runs 16 residues. The V and J ends lost 3 bases and 4 bases respectively, with 17 bases between them. The CDR3 nucleotides are TGTGCCAGCTCACCTCCCTGGGGGGGGGCTTCAGATACGCAGTATTTT. It translates to CASSPPWGGASDTQYF.

The rearrangement links TRBV27 to TRBJ1-4; D is perhaps TRBD1 (6 bases). This CDR3 is 17 amino acids long. V was cut by 5 bases and J by 3 bases, with 19 bases left in between. Germline CDR1 MNHEY, CDR2 SMNVEV (reference sequence). Written as DNA, the CDR3 is TGTGCCAGCAGTCCACGACTGGGACACTGGTCTAATGAAAAACTGTTTTTT. Its translation: CASSPRLGHWSNEKLFF.

This rearrangement joins TRBV4-1 to TRBJ2-1; 16 nucleotides align to TRBD2. This CDR3 has 20 amino acids. Trimming at V came to 4 bases and at J to 3 bases, leaving 12 bases not matched to a gene. The germline V gene encodes CDR1 MGHRA and CDR2 YSYEKL. The CDR3 loop reads CASSPRSGTSGGASYNEQFF. The CDR3 DNA is TGCGCCAGCAGCCCGCGATCCGGGACTAGCGGGGGGGCGAGCTACAATGAGCAGTTCTTC.

This chain uses TRBV5-1 with TRBJ1-1; 12 nucleotides match TRBD1. V trimming: 2 bases; J trimming: 8 bases; junction bases outside the gene matches: 1. CDR3 length: 13 amino acids. The V gene's germline CDR1 is SGHRS and CDR2 YFSETQ. CDR3 region: CASSFGTGGEAFF. DNA of the CDR3: TGCGCCAGCAGCTTCGGGACAGGGGGCGAAGCTTTCTTT.

The chain has TRBV4-3 and TRBJ1-2; 8 bases align to TRBD1. The CDR3 is 16 amino acids. V was clipped by 4 bases and J by 2 bases; unmatched bases: 9. The germline gives CDR1 LGHNA, CDR2 YSLEER. Here the CDR3 reads CASSPQTGVANYGYTF. For the CDR3, the DNA is TGCGCCAGCAGCCCGCAGACAGGGGTCGCCAACTATGGCTACACCTTC.

The genes are TRBV11-2 and TRBJ2-3; D not resolved. The CDR3 contains 14 residues. V was pared by 2 bases and J by 4 bases, with 10 bases between. Germline CDR1 is SGHAT and CDR2 is FQNNGV. The CDR3 DNA follows: TGTGCCAGCAGCTTAACTGGGCCCGCAGATACGCAGTATTTT. Translated, it gives CASSLTGPADTQYF.

The gene calls are TRBV5-1 and TRBJ2-7; D might be TRBD1 (6 bases). Germline CDR1 SGHRS, CDR2 YFSETQ. Deletions cut 2 bases from V and 3 bases from J, with 15 bases between. The length of the CDR3 is 15 residues. CDR3 DNA: TGCGCCAGCAGCTTCCCAGTTGGACAGTTCTACGAGCAGTACTTC. Translating gives CASSFPVGQFYEQYF.

The V call is TRBV30, the J call TRBJ1-4; the match to TRBD1 covers 7 bases. Germline V gene sequence: CDR1 GTSNPN, CDR2 SVGIG (reference sequence). This CDR3 contains 15 residues. The J segment lost 4 bases and the V segment lost 4 bases, leaving 9 bases of the junction unmatched. The DNA of the CDR3 is TGTGCCTGGACCTCCGGGACAGAGTTTAATGAAAAACTGTTTTTT. Protein: CAWTSGTEFNEKLFF.

The chain joins TRBV9 to TRBJ2-7; 7 nucleotides line up with TRBD1. The CDR3 contains 15 residues. Trimming at V came to 2 bases and at J to 6 bases, leaving 11 bases not matched to a gene. Germline assignment: CDR1 SGDLS and CDR2 YYNGEE. The CDR3 protein is CASSVTPTGVGEQYF. The CDR3 nucleotides read TGTGCCAGCAGCGTCACCCCCACAGGGGTAGGCGAGCAGTACTTC. Looking up the rest from reference TRBV9 and TRBJ2-7 gives the full variable domain: DSGVTQTPKHLITATGQRVTLRCSPRSGDLSVYWYQQSLDQGLQFLIQYYNGEERAKGNILERFSAQQFPDLHSELNLSSLELGDSALYFCASSVTPTGVGEQYFGPGTRLTVT.

V gene TRBV5-1 combines with J gene TRBJ1-1, with TRBD1 identical over 9 bases. The CDR3 loop spans 16 amino acids. Germline CDR1 SGHRS, CDR2 YFSETQ. Germline trimming cut 3 bases from V and 4 bases from J; bases unmatched to any gene: 10. The CDR3 bases are TGCGCCAGCAGCTCCCTGCCGGGACAGGGAGGCACTGAAGCTTTCTTT. Protein: CASSSLPGQGGTEAFF.